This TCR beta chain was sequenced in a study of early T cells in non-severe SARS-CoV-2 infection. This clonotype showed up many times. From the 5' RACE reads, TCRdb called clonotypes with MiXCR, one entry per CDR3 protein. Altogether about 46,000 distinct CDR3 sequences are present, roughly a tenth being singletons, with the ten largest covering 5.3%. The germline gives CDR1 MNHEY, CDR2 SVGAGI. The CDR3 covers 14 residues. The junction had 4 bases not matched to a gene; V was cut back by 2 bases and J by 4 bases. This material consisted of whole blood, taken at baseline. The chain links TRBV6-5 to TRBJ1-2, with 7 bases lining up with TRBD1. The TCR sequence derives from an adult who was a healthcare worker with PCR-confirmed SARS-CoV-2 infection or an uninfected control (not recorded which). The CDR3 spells CASSYRDRAYGYTF. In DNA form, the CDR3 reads TGTGCCAGCAGTTACAGAGACAGGGCCTATGGCTACACCTTC.